These T cell receptor beta chains were read from a single sample in a study of T cells after yellow fever vaccination. TCRdb reanalysed the 5' RACE reads using MiXCR and keeps one entry per CDR3 protein. The profile shows approximately 350,000 distinct CDR3 sequences, approximately 10% of them singletons. The starting material was PBMCs, obtained on the day of the first yellow fever vaccination. The receptors were sampled from a man between 18 and 35 years old who received the YFV17D yellow fever vaccine. The CDR3 runs from the conserved cysteine through the conserved F or W. Fields, in order: J gene, D gene, V gene, clone size, CDR3 protein, CDR3 DNA. The D gene is left open where the match is weak. Clone size is shown for a subset of rows, as once, few, many or a class of expanded clone.

TRBJ2-5,.,TRBV4-3,few,CASSPRLGEWETQYF,TGCGCCAGCAGCCCGCGGTTGGGGGAGTGGGAGACCCAGTACTTC
TRBJ1-1,.,TRBV3-1,.,CASSPASGRGRWTEAFF,TGTGCCAGCAGCCCGGCCTCGGGTAGGGGACGATGGACTGAAGCTTTCTTT
TRBJ2-5,.,TRBV20-1,few,CSARDGAGEETQYF,TGCAGTGCTAGAGATGGGGCAGGAGAAGAGACCCAGTACTTC
TRBJ2-7,TRBD2,TRBV9,many,CASSVGGGGAYEQYF,TGTGCCAGCAGCGTAGGCGGCGGGGGGGCCTACGAGCAGTACTTC
TRBJ1-1,.,TRBV4-3,.,CASSQEAAGNTEAFF,TGCGCCAGCAGCCAAGAGGCGGCGGGGAACACTGAAGCTTTCTTT
TRBJ1-2,.,TRBV7-9,.,CASSLSTADYTF,TGTGCCAGCAGCTTATCTACGGCGGACTACACCTTC
TRBJ1-4,.,TRBV13,.,CASSSRQENEKLFF,TGTGCCAGCAGCTCCCGTCAGGAGAATGAAAAACTGTTTTTT
TRBJ1-2,.,TRBV5-1,.,CASSAGLRSDGYTF,TGCGCCAGCAGCGCCGGCCTCCGTAGCGATGGCTACACCTTC
TRBJ2-1,.,TRBV20-1,few,CSALRGAYNEQFF,TGCAGTGCCCTAAGGGGCGCCTACAATGAGCAGTTCTTC
TRBJ2-5,TRBD1,TRBV23-1,few,CASSQSPKTGIKTQYF,TGCGCCAGCAGTCAATCTCCAAAGACAGGGATAAAGACCCAGTACTTC
TRBJ1-2,TRBD1,TRBV4-3,few,CASSQVFVDRGKDYTF,TGCGCCAGCAGCCAAGTGTTTGTGGACAGGGGTAAAGACTACACCTTC
TRBJ2-5,.,TRBV30,few,CAWILSQETQYF,TGTGCCTGGATACTGTCCCAAGAGACCCAGTACTTC
TRBJ2-1,.,TRBV20-1,.,CSANKGPAAYNEQFF,TGCAGTGCTAATAAGGGGCCGGCTGCCTACAATGAGCAGTTCTTC